Listed below are T cell receptor beta chains from one sample, sequenced in a study of blood T cell repertoires in COVID-19. Assay used: immunoSEQ multiplex PCR; TCRdb lists only in-frame clones, some missing. In the table there are under 300,000 clones, less than 90% of which are singletons. Sample: peripheral blood. These receptors originate from a human donor in a cohort sampled during active COVID-19. Each CDR3 is given with its conserved first and last residue. A D gene is named only where the DNA matches it firmly. For some rows the clone size is stated as once, few or many, or as a class when expanded; others skip it.

v_gene	len	abundance	j_gene	d_gene	CDR3nt	CDR3aa
TRBV7-8	17	.	TRBJ2-2	.	TGTGCCAGCAGCCCCCCCCGAGGGAGGCCCATTACCGGGGAGCTGTTTTTT	CASSPPRGRPITGELFF
TRBV2	15	.	TRBJ2-5	.	TGTGCCAGCAGTGTGGGTGGAGCCAGAGGAGAGACCCAGTACTTC	CASSVGGARGETQYF
TRBV7-2	14	.	TRBJ2-7	TRBD1	TGTGCCAGCAGCTTGGACAGGCGATCCTACGAGCAGTACTTC	CASSLDRRSYEQYF
TRBV9	13	once	TRBJ1-1	.	TGTGCCAGCAGCGTAGGACAGTTCACTGAAGCTTTCTTT	CASSVGQFTEAFF
TRBV11-2	14	.	TRBJ2-2	.	TGTGCCAGCAGCGCCATCAGGGGTGGCGGGGAGCTGTTTTTT	CASSAIRGGGELFF
TRBV5-5	14	.	TRBJ1-2	.	TGTGCCAGCACACCCACCTCGGGGAGCGGTGGCTACACCTTC	CASTPTSGSGGYTF
TRBV2	13	.	TRBJ2-1	.	TGTGCCAGCATGGCTAGCCGGAGTAATGAGCAGTTCTTC	CASMASRSNEQFF
TRBV15	15	.	TRBJ2-1	.	TGTGCCACCAGCAGGGGGGGTGGGTACTACAATGAGCAGTTCTTC	CATSRGGGYYNEQFF
TRBV28	13	.	TRBJ2-7	.	TGTGCCATCCAAGATACTAGCACCTACGAGCAGTACTTC	CAIQDTSTYEQYF
TRBV18	13	once	TRBJ1-4	TRBD1	TGTGCCAGCTCACCTGGGACAGGTGAAAAACTGTTTTTT	CASSPGTGEKLFF
TRBV7-2	17	.	TRBJ2-2	.	TGTGCCAGCAGCTTAGCCCCCCAGGGGTTAGACACCGGGGAGCTGTTTTTT	CASSLAPQGLDTGELFF
TRBV24-1	16	.	TRBJ2-1	TRBD2	TGTGCCACCAGTGATTCGACTAGCGGGACTATCAATGAGCAGTTCTTC	CATSDSTSGTINEQFF
TRBV5-4	15	.	TRBJ1-1	.	TGTGCCAGCAGCTCCGGGAGTCCCCGCAACACTGAAGCTTTCTTT	CASSSGSPRNTEAFF
TRBV3-1/TRBV3-2	16	.	TRBJ1-1	TRBD1	TGTGCCAGCAGCCGTAAGGGGACAGGGGATAACACTGAAGCTTTCTTT	CASSRKGTGDNTEAFF
TRBV4-2	15	once	TRBJ2-1	TRBD2	TGTGCCAGCAGCCCTCGGACTAGCGGGAGCGATGAGCAGTTCTTC	CASSPRTSGSDEQFF
TRBV28	16	.	TRBJ1-1	TRBD1	TGTGCCAGCGGAACCCCTGAGGGGGCGCGTCTGGATGGAGCTTTCTTT	CASGTPEGARLDGAFF
TRBV27	18	.	TRBJ1-2	TRBD1	TGTGCCAGCAGTTTGGGCAGCCTAGGGGACAGAGATCTTCCTGGCTACACCTTC	CASSLGSLGDRDLPGYTF
TRBV10-2	14	.	TRBJ1-1	.	TGCGCCAGCAGTGACAGCGGCCTGAACACTGAAGCTTTCTTT	CASSDSGLNTEAFF
TRBV2	14	.	TRBJ2-4	TRBD1	TGTGCCAGCAGTGAATCCGGGACAGGGAACATTCAGTACTTC	CASSESGTGNIQYF
TRBV13	15	.	TRBJ2-7	TRBD2	TGTGCCAGCAGCGTTAGCGGGGAACTATCCTACGAGCAGTACTTC	CASSVSGELSYEQYF